A single sample is the source of the 30 T cell receptor beta chains below, sequenced in a study of shared clonotypes between healthy human individuals. TCRdb's copy holds only in-frame clones and misses some; the assay was immunoSEQ multiplex PCR. The sample lists 150,000 to 200,000 clones; over 50% were seen once. Sequenced material: memory CD4+ T cells sorted from blood. Subset noted: CD45RA-negative fraction. The source of these receptors is a man between 25 and 39 years old in good health.

The J gene is TRBJ2-3, the V gene TRBV28; TRBD2 is a possible D gene (5 bases). This CDR3 contains 15 residues. Trimming removed 7 bases at V and 1 base at J, with 15 bases between. Germline V gene data show CDR1 as MDHEN and CDR2 as SYDVKM. The CDR3 loop reads CASKGSATGTDTQYF. The DNA for the CDR3 is TGTGCCAGCAAGGGTAGCGCGACTGGCACAGATACGCAGTATTTT.

This clone was counted only a few times. This sequence joins TRBV18 and TRBJ2-7; D remains unclear. The CDR3 loop spans 16 amino acids. Between the trimmed V and J ends, which lost 6 bases and 2 bases, there was a span of 20 bases. From germline, CDR1 is KGHSH and CDR2 LQKENI. The CDR3 spells CASSPEAGQDPYEQYF. The CDR3 DNA reads as TGTGCCAGCTCCCCCGAGGCCGGCCAGGACCCCTACGAGCAGTACTTC.

The chain is built from TRBV5-5 and TRBJ2-2; 11 nucleotides align to TRBD2. Germline loops: CDR1 SGHKS, CDR2 YYEKEE (reference sequence). V was pared by 4 bases and J by 0 bases, with 5 bases of the junction left unmatched. The CDR3 runs 17 residues. CDR3 residues: CASSRGLAVANTGELFF. The CDR3 DNA reads as TGTGCCAGCAGCCGGGGACTAGCGGTCGCGAACACCGGGGAGCTGTTTTTT.

The V gene is TRBV4-3, the J gene TRBJ1-2; D is possibly TRBD1 (5 bases). Germline V lookup: CDR1 LGHNA, CDR2 YSLEER. This CDR3 comprises 12 residues. The V end lost 4 bases, the J end lost 7 bases, and 10 bases lay between the germline ends. CDR3 in DNA: TGCGCCAGCAGCCGGGGGGGAGGTGGCTACACCTTC. Its translation: CASSRGGGGYTF.

The CDR3 bases are TGTGCCAGCACCGATCTGAACTCCTACGAGCAGTACTTC. Amino acid sequence: CASTDLNSYEQYF. The gene calls are TRBV11-2 and TRBJ2-7; the D is unclear. Trimming stripped 7 bases from V and 0 bases from J, with 10 bases between. CDR3 length: 13 amino acids. Looked up from germline, CDR1 is SGHAT and CDR2 is FQNNGV.

This clone was found many times. V and J are TRBV25-1 and TRBJ1-1; TRBD1 aligns across 8 bases. Losses at the gene ends were 5 bases for V and 1 base for J; bases not matched to a gene: 3. The germline V gene encodes CDR1 MGHDK and CDR2 SYGVNS. This CDR3 has 14 amino acids. CDR3 bases: TGTGCCAGCAGTCGTGGACAGGGGAACACTGAAGCTTTCTTT. Residues: CASSRGQGNTEAFF.

The chain combines TRBV6-6 with TRBJ2-3; possibly TRBD1 or TRBD2 for D (5 bases each). Germline CDR1 reads MNHNY; CDR2 reads SVGAGI (reference sequence). V lost 0 bases and J lost 7, with 8 bases in between. The CDR3 sequence is 13 residues long. The CDR3 loop reads CASSYSGVHTQYF. CDR3 DNA: TGTGCCAGCAGTTACTCGGGGGTCCATACGCAGTATTTT.

This chain joins TRBV29-1 and TRBJ2-5; tentative D call: TRBD1 (5 bases). This CDR3 spans 12 amino acids. CDR1 and CDR2 (germline): SQVTM, ANQGSEA. V dropped 5 bases and J dropped 5 bases, with 12 bases sitting between them. CDR3 in amino acids: CSVLQGEETQYF. The CDR3 DNA is TGCAGCGTTCTGCAGGGCGAGGAGACCCAGTACTTC.

V and J are TRBV14 and TRBJ2-4; 8 bases are shared with TRBD1. The germline V gene has CDR1 SGHDN and CDR2 FVKESK. V was clipped by 5 bases and J by 7 bases; unmatched bases: 13. CDR3 length equals 16 residues. The chain's CDR3 is CASSNSDRALGNIQYF. The CDR3 nucleotides are TGTGCCAGCAGCAACTCGGACAGGGCGTTGGGGAACATTCAGTACTTC.

The chain combines TRBV5-5 with TRBJ2-1; 14 bases map to TRBD2. This CDR3 region has 17 residues. Trimming at V came to 2 bases and at J to 7 bases, leaving 8 bases not matched to a gene. Germline V CDR1 and CDR2: SGHKS, YYEKEE (reference sequence). The chain's CDR3 is CASSFSLRTSGRNEQFF. CDR3 DNA: TGTGCCAGCAGCTTTTCTCTTAGGACTAGCGGGAGGAATGAGCAGTTCTTC.

Only a few counts were recorded for this clone. The chain couples TRBV7-2 to TRBJ2-7; TRBD2 matches 7 bases. Germline V gene sequence: CDR1 SGHTA, CDR2 FQGNSA. J was trimmed by 4 bases and V by 1 base; bases with no gene match: 4. CDR3 length equals 14 residues. In DNA form, the CDR3 reads TGTGCCAGCAGCTTAGACGGGAGGAGATACGAGCAGTACTTC. This translates into CASSLDGRRYEQYF. Variable domain in full (rest from reference TRBV7-2 and TRBJ2-7): GAGVSQSPSNKVTEKGKDVELRCDPISGHTALYWYRQSLGQGLEFLIYFQGNSAPDKSGLPSDRFSAERTGGSVSTLTIQRTQQEDSAVYLCASSLDGRRYEQYFGPGTRLTVT.

Only one count was recorded for this clone. The chain uses TRBV6-6 and TRBJ2-3; D call uncertain. This CDR3 has 11 amino acids. CDR1 is MNHNY, CDR2 SVGAGI, per germline (reference sequence). V shed 10 bases and J shed 6 bases, with 11 bases lying between them. The CDR3 DNA is TGTGCCACGAGCCCGATGGATACGCAGTATTTT. It encodes CATSPMDTQYF.

The rearrangement joins TRBV7-3 to TRBJ1-1, with D possibly TRBD1 on 5 matching bases. CDR3 length: 12 residues. Trimming stripped 6 bases from V and 10 bases from J, with 15 bases between. Germline CDR1 is SGHTA and CDR2 is FQGTGA. This CDR3 reads CASSYPGGGAFF. CDR3 nucleotide sequence: TGTGCCAGCAGTTACCCCGGGGGGGGAGCTTTCTTT.

The rearrangement links TRBV6-5 to TRBJ2-1; D ambiguous. Between the trimmed V and J ends, which lost 8 bases and 5 bases, there was a span of 7 bases. Germline CDR1 is MNHEY and CDR2 is SVGAGI. This CDR3 has 11 amino acids. The CDR3 region has the DNA TGTGCCAGCTCTATCCACAATGAGCAGTTCTTC. Protein: CASSIHNEQFF.

The rearrangement links TRBV4-1 to TRBJ2-7; possible D gene TRBD2, 6 bases. Germline V gene data show CDR1 as MGHRA and CDR2 as YSYEKL. This CDR3 has 15 amino acids. Trimming took 2 bases from V and 4 from J, leaving 15 bases between them. The CDR3 protein is CASSQNPHSGYEQYF. In nucleotides, the CDR3 is TGCGCCAGCAGCCAAAACCCCCATAGCGGATACGAGCAGTACTTC.

This clone appeared a single time. The CDR3 DNA sequence: TGTGCCAGCAGTTTTAGGGGGGTAGGGGACTACGAGCAGTACTTC. As protein: CASSFRGVGDYEQYF. The V and J genes are TRBV28 and TRBJ2-7, with D perhaps given as TRBD1 or TRBD2 (6 bases each). This CDR3 has 15 residues. The germline gives CDR1 MDHEN, CDR2 SYDVKM. V was clipped by 3 bases and J by 3 bases, with 15 bases between them. The whole variable domain, filled in from reference TRBV28 and TRBJ2-7, reads DVKVTQSSRYLVKRTGEKVFLECVQDMDHENMFWYRQDPGLGLRLIYFSYDVKMKEKGDIPEGYSVSREKKERFSLILESASTNQTSMYLCASSFRGVGDYEQYFGPGTRLTVT.

This sequence joins TRBV7-9 and TRBJ1-1, with D hard to call. Trimming stripped 0 bases from V and 7 bases from J, with 12 bases between. The CDR3 is 14 amino acids. Germline CDR1 reads SEHNR; CDR2 reads FQNEAQ (reference sequence). CDR3 in DNA: TGTGCCAGCAGCTTAGCGTCTACAGACTTTGAAGCTTTCTTT. Protein: CASSLASTDFEAFF.

This clone occurred a few times. This rearrangement joins TRBV29-1 to TRBJ1-2; 7 nucleotides line up with TRBD1. There are 13 residues in the CDR3. CDR1 SQVTM and CDR2 ANQGSEA come from the germline V gene. V lost 7 bases to trimming and J lost 7 bases; unmatched junction nucleotides: 12. Here the CDR3 reads CSGSGQQGFGYTF. The CDR3 coding sequence is TGCAGCGGATCTGGCCAACAGGGGTTTGGCTACACCTTC.

The V call is TRBV5-4, the J call TRBJ2-2; 9 bases are shared with TRBD2. Germline V gene data show CDR1 as SGHNT and CDR2 as YYREEE (reference sequence). The CDR3 is 17 residues long. V lost 4 bases, J lost 2 bases, and 9 bases stayed unmatched. CDR3 loop: CASSPSTSGLNTGELFF. The CDR3 DNA is TGTGCCAGCAGCCCTAGTACTAGCGGGTTAAACACCGGGGAGCTGTTTTTT.

The CDR3 here is CASSLGLGTNYEQYF. DNA for the CDR3: TGTGCCAGCAGCTTAGGTCTTGGGACAAACTACGAGCAGTACTTC. V usage is TRBV7-6 and J usage is TRBJ2-7, with D tentatively TRBD1 (6 bases). Trimming took 1 base from V and 3 from J, leaving 13 bases between them. CDR1 SGHVS and CDR2 FNYEAQ come from the germline V gene. The CDR3 has 15 residues.

V gene TRBV7-8 combines with J gene TRBJ2-2; the D is unclear. From germline, CDR1 is SGHVS and CDR2 FQNEAQ. The V end lost 5 bases, the J end lost 10 bases, and 8 bases lay between the germline ends. This CDR3 contains 11 residues. The CDR3, as DNA: TGTGCCAGCAGCCCGACTGTGGAGCTGTTTTTT. This gives the protein CASSPTVELFF.

A single count supports this clone. This chain links TRBV4-3 with TRBJ2-7; D is unresolved. CDR1 and CDR2 (germline): LGHNA, YSLEER. The CDR3 runs 15 residues. Trimming stripped 2 bases from V and 5 bases from J, with 16 bases between. The CDR3 sequence is CASSQTPGSGHEQYF. The CDR3 DNA follows: TGCGCCAGCAGCCAAACCCCAGGTTCAGGCCACGAGCAGTACTTC.

This clone was counted between two and nine times. The J gene is TRBJ1-4, the V gene TRBV5-1; D not resolved. V lost 0 bases, J lost 7 bases, and 10 bases lay in between. Germline CDR1 and CDR2: SGHRS and YFSETQ. The CDR3 loop spans 14 amino acids. In DNA, the CDR3 is TGCGCCAGCAGCTTGGACCCAGCCAGTGAAAAACTGTTTTTT. It specifies CASSLDPASEKLFF.

This clone has a handful of counts. The rearrangement joins TRBV2 to TRBJ2-2, with 8 bases matching TRBD1. The CDR3 runs to 12 residues. Germline-derived CDR1 and CDR2 are SNHLY and FYNNEI. V shed 2 bases, J shed 14 bases, and the junction held 4 bases outside the gene matches. The DNA for the CDR3 is TGTGCCAGCAGTGAATACGACAGGGGCCTGTTTTTT. This sequence encodes CASSEYDRGLFF.

This chain links TRBV6-1 with TRBJ2-7; D gene uncertain. The CDR3 extends over 14 amino acids. The germline V gene has CDR1 MNHNS and CDR2 SASEGT. V shed 5 bases and J shed 9 bases, with 20 bases lying between them. CDR3 DNA sequence: TGTGCCAGCAGTCGGTCCAGGCCCGGTGGGTGGCAGTACTTC. Its translation is CASSRSRPGGWQYF.

The chain employs TRBV9 and TRBJ2-3, with D possibly being TRBD2 (6 bases). V was cut by 0 bases and J by 2 bases, with 10 bases left in between. Germline V gene data show CDR1 as SGDLS and CDR2 as YYNGEE. This CDR3 is built from 15 residues. The CDR3 bases are TGTGCCAGCAGCGTAGCAAGCGGGTACACAGATACGCAGTATTTT. Residues: CASSVASGYTDTQYF.

There are a few counts of this clone. Other nucleotide sequences from this sample produce the same CDR3. The genes are TRBV18 and TRBJ1-1, with unresolved D. The CDR3 runs 12 residues. Trimming shortened V by 0 bases and J by 2 bases, and 1 base separated the two germline ends. Germline V gene data show CDR1 as KGHSH and CDR2 as LQKENI. CDR3 sequence reads: CASSPPNTEAFF. In nucleotides, the CDR3 is TGTGCCAGCTCACCACCAAACACTGAAGCTTTCTTT.

This rearrangement joins TRBV10-1 to TRBJ2-7; no clear D. V lost 5 bases to trimming and J lost 1 base, with 12 bases between them. This CDR3 contains 14 residues. Germline assignment: CDR1 WNHNN and CDR2 SYGVQD (reference sequence). The CDR3 loop reads CASSPAIISYEQYF. CDR3 bases: TGCGCCAGCAGTCCGGCGATTATATCCTACGAGCAGTACTTC.

The rearrangement uses TRBV5-6 and TRBJ2-3; the match to TRBD1 covers 10 bases. Germline lookup yields CDR1 SGHDT and CDR2 YYEEEE. The CDR3 length is 15 residues. The V segment lost 4 bases and the J segment 5 bases; nucleotides outside the gene matches: 7. The CDR3 protein is CASSQDRGHVDTQYF. The CDR3 DNA sequence: TGTGCCAGCAGCCAAGACAGGGGGCATGTAGATACGCAGTATTTT.

V gene TRBV2 combines with J gene TRBJ2-5; the D is unclear. This CDR3 has 14 amino acids. Germline V gene lookup returns CDR1 SNHLY and CDR2 FYNNEI. Trimming shortened V by 3 bases and J by 1 base, and 9 bases separated the two germline ends. CDR3 protein: CASSDFVIQETQYF. The DNA of the CDR3 is TGTGCCAGCAGTGACTTTGTTATCCAAGAGACCCAGTACTTC.